Presented here are 24 T cell receptor beta chains from one specimen sequenced in a study of shared clonotypes between healthy human individuals. Data came from immunoSEQ multiplex PCR; TCRdb stores just in-frame clones and leaves some out. Seen here are 950,000 to 1,100,000 clones, about 77% observed once, and the top ten hold about 1.5%. Sequencing was performed on memory CD4+ T cells sorted from blood. Described subset: CD45RA-negative fraction. The receptors originated from a man aged 18 to 29 in good health.

V is TRBV10-2 and J is TRBJ2-5; no clear D gene. CDR3 size: 14 residues. CDR1 and CDR2 (germline): WSHSY, SAAADI. V was trimmed by 0 bases and J by 7 bases, leaving 12 bases between them. The CDR3 DNA sequence: TGCGCCAGCAGTGAGTCGACCCAGCACGGGACCCAGTACTTC. This encodes CASSESTQHGTQYF.

The rearrangement uses TRBV11-2 and TRBJ2-7, with D unclear. CDR1 is SGHAT, CDR2 FQNNGV, per germline. The V end was cut by 2 bases, the J end by 4 bases, with 6 bases between. The CDR3 consists of 12 residues. The CDR3 spells CASSLSHYEQYF. The DNA for the CDR3 is TGTGCCAGCAGCTTAAGTCATTACGAGCAGTACTTC.

The CDR3 DNA is TGTGCCAGCAGCTTGTCGGCAGGGGGTAATGAAAAACTGTTTTTT. Protein: CASSLSAGGNEKLFF. The rearrangement links TRBV5-4 to TRBJ1-4, with 7 bases fitting TRBD1. The CDR3 has 15 amino acids. With V trimmed by 1 base and J by 4 bases, 4 bases remained unmatched. Germline V gives CDR1 SGHNT, CDR2 YYREEE (reference sequence).

The CDR3 DNA reads as TGTGCCAGCTCCCGTGATGGGACAGGGGCGGGGGAGCAGTACTTC. Its translation is CASSRDGTGAGEQYF. This chain links TRBV18 with TRBJ2-7, with 10 positions matching TRBD1. The J segment lost 7 bases and the V segment lost 6 bases, leaving 12 bases of the junction unmatched. CDR1 and CDR2 (germline): KGHSH, LQKENI. This CDR3 comprises 15 residues.

This chain connects TRBV5-6 to TRBJ2-5; the D is unclear. The CDR3 is 17 residues long. Germline CDR1 is SGHDT and CDR2 is YYEEEE. V was cut by 0 bases and J by 4 bases, with 19 bases left in between. The CDR3 coding sequence is TGTGCCAGCAGCTTGGTGGGGAAACAAGCTGGATTAGAGACCCAGTACTTC. As protein: CASSLVGKQAGLETQYF.

This clone has more than one count but fewer than ten. Within the sample, other DNA sequences also encode this same CDR3. The chain employs TRBV2 and TRBJ2-7, with TRBD1 matching over 8 bases. Per the germline V gene, CDR1 is SNHLY and CDR2 is FYNNEI. The V gene end was trimmed by 4 bases and the J gene end by 1 base; junction bases not matched to a gene: 3. The CDR3 loop spans 14 amino acids. The CDR3 loop is CASSGDRSSYEQYF. Here the CDR3 DNA reads TGTGCCAGCAGTGGGGACAGGAGTTCCTACGAGCAGTACTTC.

The gene calls are TRBV19 and TRBJ1-1; D ambiguous. The CDR3 loop spans 13 amino acids. CDR1 and CDR2 from the germline V gene are LNHDA and SQIVND (reference sequence). V was trimmed by 0 bases and J by 6 bases, leaving 8 bases between them. Written as DNA, the CDR3 is TGTGCCAGTAGTATAGATGTAGGAGCTGAAGCTTTCTTT. This gives the protein CASSIDVGAEAFF.

The V call is TRBV29-1, the J call TRBJ2-2; no reliable D call. Trimming took off 5 bases at V and 5 bases at J, with 6 bases between the two ends. In germline, CDR1 is SQVTM, CDR2 ANQGSEA. The CDR3 runs to 11 residues. The CDR3 is CSVSETGELFF. CDR3 coding DNA: TGCAGCGTTTCCGAGACCGGGGAGCTGTTTTTT.

The V call is TRBV11-3, the J call TRBJ2-2, with D maybe TRBD2 (6 bases). The CDR3 loop spans 14 amino acids. Germline-derived CDR1 and CDR2 are SGHNT and YENEEA. The germline V and J ends were trimmed by 2 bases and 5 bases, with 9 bases remaining between them. The CDR3 bases are TGTGCCAGCAGCTTATCCGGGGGAACCGGGGAGCTGTTTTTT. Amino acids: CASSLSGGTGELFF.

The chain recombines TRBV5-1 with TRBJ2-1; 8 nucleotides align to TRBD2. The CDR3 runs to 16 residues. Germline assignment: CDR1 SGHRS and CDR2 YFSETQ. The V and J ends lost 0 bases and 2 bases, in that order; junction bases with no gene match: 4. The CDR3 is CASSLGGGGPYNEQFF. In DNA form, the CDR3 reads TGCGCCAGCAGCTTGGGTGGCGGGGGGCCCTACAATGAGCAGTTCTTC.

DNA for the CDR3: TGTGCCAGTAGTAGTGGAGATACGCAGTATTTT. Its protein is CASSSGDTQYF. This chain joins TRBV19 and TRBJ2-3; D not certain. This CDR3 is built from 11 residues. V gave up 4 bases and J gave up 5 bases, with 4 bases separating them. CDR1 and CDR2 from the germline V gene are LNHDA and SQIVND (reference sequence).

V gene TRBV30 combines with J gene TRBJ1-5; D gene unclear. V lost 0 bases, J lost 3 bases, and 18 bases lay in between. The CDR3 consists of 17 residues. Germline CDR1 reads GTSNPN; CDR2 reads SVGIG (reference sequence). The CDR3 region has the DNA TGTGCCTGGAGTGTGATACCCTCGGGCAGGTCCAATCAGCCCCAGCATTTT. Its protein is CAWSVIPSGRSNQPQHF. The variable domain in full, with the rest retrieved from reference TRBV30 and TRBJ1-5, is SQTIHQWPATLVQPVGSPLSLECTVEGTSNPNLYWYRQAAGRGLQLLFYSVGIGQISSEVPQNLSASRPQDRQFILSSKKLLLSDSGFYLCAWSVIPSGRSNQPQHFGDGTRLSIL.

This clone was counted between two and nine times. The identical CDR3 is also encoded by other nucleotide sequences in the sample. This chain uses TRBV2 with TRBJ2-2; unclear D gene. The germline CDR1 and CDR2 sequences are SNHLY and FYNNEI. The CDR3 runs to 15 residues. Trimming left V 4 bases short and J 0 bases short, with 9 bases between. CDR3 bases: TGTGCCAGCAGTGTACGAACGACGAACACCGGGGAGCTGTTTTTT. Its protein product is CASSVRTTNTGELFF.

The J gene is TRBJ1-5, the V gene TRBV6-1, with 12 bases identical to TRBD1. V was clipped by 11 bases and J by 5 bases; unmatched bases: 4. Germline V gene data show CDR1 as MNHNS and CDR2 as SASEGT. The CDR3 has 13 residues. The CDR3, as DNA: TGTGCCGGGGGACAGGGGGCACATCAGCCCCAGCATTTT. Its protein product is CAGGQGAHQPQHF.

A remark on this clone: The same CDR3 also results from other DNA sequences found in this sample. The chain links TRBV7-2 to TRBJ2-7, with D perhaps matching TRBD2 (6 bases). Per the germline V gene, CDR1 is SGHTA and CDR2 is FQGNSA. The CDR3 contains 14 residues. V was clipped by 3 bases and J by 0 bases, with 9 bases between them. The CDR3 region is CASSFSGNSYEQYF. For the CDR3, the DNA is TGTGCCAGCAGCTTTAGCGGTAACTCCTACGAGCAGTACTTC.

This clone was detected once. The chain employs TRBV7-2 and TRBJ2-1; 14 bases are shared with TRBD2. From germline, CDR1 is SGHTA and CDR2 FQGNSA. V gave up 1 base and J gave up 0 bases; unmatched junction bases: 2. The CDR3 has 18 residues. This CDR3 is CASSLVGLAGGSYNEQFF. The CDR3 DNA reads TGTGCCAGCAGCTTAGTTGGACTAGCGGGAGGCTCCTACAATGAGCAGTTCTTC.

This clone was counted between two and nine times. This sequence joins TRBV5-8 and TRBJ2-5; no reliable D call. The CDR3 runs 15 residues. The germline gives CDR1 SGHTS, CDR2 YDEGEE. The V end was cut by 0 bases, the J end by 3 bases, with 12 bases between. CDR3 nucleotide sequence: TGTGCCAGCAGCTTGGGAGCGAAGGGAAAAGAGACCCAGTACTTC. Its protein product is CASSLGAKGKETQYF.

The rearrangement links TRBV11-1 to TRBJ2-3; no clear D gene. Per the germline V gene, CDR1 is SGHAT and CDR2 is FQDESV (reference sequence). Trimming removed 1 base from V and 1 base from J, with 6 bases in between. The CDR3 length is 14 residues. CDR3 DNA: TGTGCCAGCAGCTTAGTTGAGGGCACAGATACGCAGTATTTT. It codes for CASSLVEGTDTQYF.

This clone was found a few times. The CDR3, as DNA: TGCAGCGCCAGGACAGGAAACAATGAAAAACTGTTTTTT. Protein product: CSARTGNNEKLFF. The chain employs TRBV29-1 and TRBJ1-4; TRBD1 matches at 7 bases. CDR1 SQVTM and CDR2 ANQGSEA come from the germline V gene. V gave up 7 bases and J gave up 5 bases; unmatched junction bases: 7. This CDR3 comprises 13 residues.

The chain couples TRBV13 to TRBJ2-2; TRBD2 matches 8 bases. The CDR3 spans 14 residues. J lost 6 bases, V lost 8 bases, and 8 bases had no gene match. Germline V gene sequence: CDR1 PRHDT, CDR2 FYEKMQ (reference sequence). CDR3 in DNA: TGTGCCAGCTACGGGCGGGGGGCAGCCGGGGAGCTGTTTTTT. As protein: CASYGRGAAGELFF.

The table lists this clone with many counts. J is TRBJ2-2 and V is TRBV19; D remains ambiguous. Germline CDR1 is LNHDA and CDR2 is SQIVND (reference sequence). The CDR3 totals 17 residues. V was trimmed by 0 bases and J by 0 bases, leaving 11 bases between them. The CDR3 DNA is TGTGCCAGTAGTATAGACTCGGACGGAGCGAACACCGGGGAGCTGTTTTTT. It codes for CASSIDSDGANTGELFF.

This chain links TRBV30 with TRBJ2-5; D might be TRBD1 or TRBD2, each matching 6 bases. The CDR3 is made up of 16 amino acids. V lost 0 bases and J lost 5, with 19 bases in between. Germline values: CDR1 GTSNPN, CDR2 SVGIG (reference sequence). DNA for the CDR3: TGTGCCTGGAGTGTGATAACCGGGGGCGCCGGCGAGACCCAGTACTTC. Encoded protein: CAWSVITGGAGETQYF.

This rearrangement joins TRBV7-3 to TRBJ2-7; 7 bases fit TRBD1. CDR1 is SGHTA and CDR2 is FQGTGA in the germline V gene. With V trimmed by 3 bases and J by 3 bases, 2 bases remained unmatched. The CDR3 length is 13 residues. CDR3 sequence reads: CASSFDRDYEQYF. In nucleotides, the CDR3 is TGTGCCAGCAGCTTCGACAGGGACTACGAGCAGTACTTC.

The sample holds a few counts of this clone. Within the sample, other DNA sequences also encode this same CDR3. The gene calls are TRBV5-1 and TRBJ1-3; D is perhaps TRBD1 (5 bases). There are 14 residues in the CDR3. Trimming stripped 3 bases from V and 0 bases from J, with 7 bases between. Per germline, CDR1 SGHRS and CDR2 YFSETQ. This CDR3 is CASSSGGSGNTIYF. The CDR3 bases are TGCGCCAGCAGCTCCGGGGGCTCTGGAAACACCATATATTTT. The variable domain in full, with the rest retrieved from reference TRBV5-1 and TRBJ1-3, is KAGVTQTPRYLIKTRGQQVTLSCSPISGHRSVSWYQQTPGQGLQFLFEYFSETQRNKGNFPGRFSGRQFSNSRSEMNVSTLELGDSALYLCASSSGGSGNTIYFGEGSWLTVV.